This T cell receptor (beta chain) stems from a study of T cell repertoires in cytomegalovirus infection. Study overall: CMV infection together with matching HLA type was indicated by public TCR beta signatures.

From the reads, TCRdb called clonotypes with MiXCR, one entry per CDR3 protein. The data show 100,000 or so distinct CDR3 sequences, approximately 30% seen once. This clonotype showed up many times. Its matching antigen is unknown. This CDR3 region has 15 residues. Germline V lookup: CDR1 MNHEY, CDR2 SMNVEV (reference sequence). Germline trimming cut 2 bases from V and 1 base from J; bases unmatched to any gene: 2. The chain has TRBV27 and TRBJ2-1; TRBD2 matches at 7 bases. This specimen consisted of CD8+ T cells from cultured PBMCs, obtained from culture after CMV antigen stimulation. This TCR was recovered from a human donor in good health (CMV status not recorded). Some clones in this sample may be carry-over from other donors' samples. The CDR3 here is CASSLNGGSYNEQFF. As DNA, the CDR3 is TGTGCCAGCAGTTTAAACGGGGGGTCCTACAATGAGCAGTTCTTC.